The sequence of this T cell receptor beta chain was determined in a study of control samples from healthy donors and cancer patients. Germline V gene lookup returns CDR1 SGHDN and CDR2 FVKESK. CDR3 length equals 14 residues. Trimming took 3 bases from V and 3 from J; bases not matched to a gene: 3. Profiling relied on immunoSEQ multiplex PCR, and the TCRdb table lists in-frame clones only, not all of them. The sample has 150,000 to 180,000 clones; around 95% are singletons. This chain joins TRBV14 and TRBJ2-7; TRBD1 matches at 9 bases. The clonotype originates from a middle-aged man in good health. Sequences were obtained from blood. This CDR3 is CASSQTGGIYEQYF. CDR3 in DNA: TGTGCCAGCAGCCAGACAGGGGGGATCTACGAGCAGTACTTC.